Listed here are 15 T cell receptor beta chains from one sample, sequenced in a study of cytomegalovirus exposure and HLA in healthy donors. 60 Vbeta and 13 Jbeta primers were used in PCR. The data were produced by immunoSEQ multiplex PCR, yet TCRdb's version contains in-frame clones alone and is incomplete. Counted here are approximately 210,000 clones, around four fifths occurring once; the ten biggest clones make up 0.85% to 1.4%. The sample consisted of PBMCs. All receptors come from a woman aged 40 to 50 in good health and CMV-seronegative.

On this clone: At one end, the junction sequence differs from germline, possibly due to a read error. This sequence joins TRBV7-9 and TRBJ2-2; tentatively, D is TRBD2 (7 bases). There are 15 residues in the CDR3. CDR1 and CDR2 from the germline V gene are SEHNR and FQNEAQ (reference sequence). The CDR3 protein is CSSRSGGGGIGELFF. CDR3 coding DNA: TGTTCCAGCCGGAGCGGAGGGGGGGGCATCGGGGAGCTGTTTTTT. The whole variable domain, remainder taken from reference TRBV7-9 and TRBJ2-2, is DTGVSQNPRHKITKRGQNVTFRCDPISEHNRLYWYRQTLGQGPEFLTYFQNEAQLEKSRLLSDRFSAERPKGSFSTLEIQRTEQGDSAMYLCSSRSGGGGIGELFFGEGSRLTVL.

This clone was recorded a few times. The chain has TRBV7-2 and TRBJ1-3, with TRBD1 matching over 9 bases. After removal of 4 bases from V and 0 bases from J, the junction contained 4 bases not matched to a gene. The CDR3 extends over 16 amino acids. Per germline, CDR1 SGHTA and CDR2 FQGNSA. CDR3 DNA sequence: TGTGCCAGCAGCTCGACAGGGGGGTTCTCTGGAAACACCATATATTTT. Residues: CASSSTGGFSGNTIYF.

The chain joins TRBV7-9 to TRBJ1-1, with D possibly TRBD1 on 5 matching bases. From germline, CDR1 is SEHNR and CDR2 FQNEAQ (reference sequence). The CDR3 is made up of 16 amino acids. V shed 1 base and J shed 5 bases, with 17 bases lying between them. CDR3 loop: CASSLGQGSVDTEAFF. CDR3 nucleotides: TGTGCCAGCAGCTTAGGCCAGGGTTCAGTAGATACTGAAGCTTTCTTT.

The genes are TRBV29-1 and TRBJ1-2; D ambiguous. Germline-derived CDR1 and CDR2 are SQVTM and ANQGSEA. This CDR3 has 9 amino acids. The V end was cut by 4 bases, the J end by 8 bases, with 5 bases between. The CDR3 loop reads CSVGGGYTF. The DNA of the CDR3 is TGCAGCGTTGGAGGCGGCTACACCTTC.

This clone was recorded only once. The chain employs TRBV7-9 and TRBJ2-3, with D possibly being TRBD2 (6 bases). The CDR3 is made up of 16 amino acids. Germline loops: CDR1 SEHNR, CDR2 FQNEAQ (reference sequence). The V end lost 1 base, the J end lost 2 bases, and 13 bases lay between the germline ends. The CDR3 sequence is CASSLGRDWTTDTQYF. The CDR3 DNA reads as TGTGCCAGCAGCTTAGGCCGGGACTGGACCACAGATACGCAGTATTTT.

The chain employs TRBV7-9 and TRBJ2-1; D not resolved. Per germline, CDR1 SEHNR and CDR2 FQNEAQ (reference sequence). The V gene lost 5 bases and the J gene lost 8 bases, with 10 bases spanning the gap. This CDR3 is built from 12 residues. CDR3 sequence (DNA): TGTGCCAGCAGCATAAACTTGGATGAGCAGTTCTTC. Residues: CASSINLDEQFF.

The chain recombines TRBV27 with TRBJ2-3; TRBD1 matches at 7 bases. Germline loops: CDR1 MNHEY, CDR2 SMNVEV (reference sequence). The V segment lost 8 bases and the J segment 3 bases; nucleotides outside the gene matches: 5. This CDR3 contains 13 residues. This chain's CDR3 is CASATGATDTQYF. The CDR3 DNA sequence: TGTGCCAGCGCTACAGGGGCAACAGATACGCAGTATTTT.

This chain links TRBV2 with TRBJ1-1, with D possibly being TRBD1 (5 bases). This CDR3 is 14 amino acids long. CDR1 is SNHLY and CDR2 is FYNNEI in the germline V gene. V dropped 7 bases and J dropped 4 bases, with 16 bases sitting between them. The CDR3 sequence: CASTVTVVGTEAFF. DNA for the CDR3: TGTGCCAGCACTGTGACAGTGGTTGGCACTGAAGCTTTCTTT. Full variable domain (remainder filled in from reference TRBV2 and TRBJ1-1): EPEVTQTPSHQVTQMGQEVILRCVPISNHLYFYWYRQILGQKVEFLVSFYNNEISEKSEIFDDQFSVERPDGSNFTLKIRSTKLEDSAMYFCASTVTVVGTEAFFGQGTRLTVV.

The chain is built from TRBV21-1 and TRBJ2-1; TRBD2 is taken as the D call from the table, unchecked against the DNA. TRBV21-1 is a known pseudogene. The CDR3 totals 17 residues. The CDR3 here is CASSARTSGSRYNEQFF. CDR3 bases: TGTGCCAGCAGCGCCCGGACTAGCGGGAGTCGGTACAATGAGCAGTTCTTC.

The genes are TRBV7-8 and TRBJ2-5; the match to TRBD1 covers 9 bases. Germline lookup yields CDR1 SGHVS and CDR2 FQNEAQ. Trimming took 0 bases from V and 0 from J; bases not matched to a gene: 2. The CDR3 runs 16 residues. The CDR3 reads CASSLAGTGNQETQYF. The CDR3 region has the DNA TGTGCCAGCAGCTTAGCTGGGACAGGGAACCAAGAGACCCAGTACTTC. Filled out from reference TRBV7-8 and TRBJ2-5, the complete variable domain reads GAGVSQSPRYKVAKRGQDVALRCDPISGHVSLFWYQQALGQGPEFLTYFQNEAQLDKSGLPSDRFFAERPEGSVSTLKIQRTQQEDSAVYLCASSLAGTGNQETQYFGPGTRLLVL.

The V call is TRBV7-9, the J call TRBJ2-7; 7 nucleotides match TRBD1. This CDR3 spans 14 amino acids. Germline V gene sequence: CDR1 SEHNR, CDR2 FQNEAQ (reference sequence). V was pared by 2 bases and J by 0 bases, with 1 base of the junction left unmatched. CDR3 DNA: TGTGCCAGCAGCTTACGACAGGGCTCCTACGAGCAGTACTTC. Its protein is CASSLRQGSYEQYF.

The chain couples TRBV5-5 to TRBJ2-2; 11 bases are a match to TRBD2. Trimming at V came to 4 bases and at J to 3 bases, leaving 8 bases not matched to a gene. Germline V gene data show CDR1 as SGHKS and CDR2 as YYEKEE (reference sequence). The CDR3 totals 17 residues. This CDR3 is CASSPPLAGGDTGELFF. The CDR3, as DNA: TGTGCCAGCAGCCCCCCCCTAGCGGGAGGTGACACCGGGGAGCTGTTTTTT.

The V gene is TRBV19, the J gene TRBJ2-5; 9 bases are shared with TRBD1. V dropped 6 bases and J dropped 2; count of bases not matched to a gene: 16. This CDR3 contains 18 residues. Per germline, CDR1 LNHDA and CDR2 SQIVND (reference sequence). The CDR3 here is CASRGRGVTGGPQETQYF. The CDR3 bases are TGTGCCAGTAGAGGGAGGGGCGTTACAGGGGGCCCTCAAGAGACCCAGTACTTC.

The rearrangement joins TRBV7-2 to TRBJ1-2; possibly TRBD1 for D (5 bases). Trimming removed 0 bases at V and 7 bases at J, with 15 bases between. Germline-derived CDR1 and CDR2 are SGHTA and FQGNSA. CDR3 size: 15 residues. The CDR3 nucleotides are TGTGCCAGCAGCTTAGCCCGAACAGGTTCGGGTGGCTACACCTTC. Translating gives CASSLARTGSGGYTF.

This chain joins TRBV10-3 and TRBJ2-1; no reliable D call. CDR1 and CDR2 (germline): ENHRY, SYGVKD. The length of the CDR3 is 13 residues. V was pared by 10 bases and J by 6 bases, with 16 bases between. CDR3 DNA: TGTGCCAATAATCACTCCACCCCCAATGAGCAGTTCTTC. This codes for CANNHSTPNEQFF.